What follows describes a single T cell receptor beta chain. The antigen remains unidentified. These data come from a study of beta chain features in type 1 diabetes. At the level of the study: Patients looked much like healthy donors when it came to age, gender and cell yields. Findings and limits, study-wide: Moderately but significantly shorter TCRB CDR3s were found in Type 1 diabetes patients in all four CD4+ subsets.

Germline CDR1 SGHTA, CDR2 FQGNSA. Trimming took 4 bases from V and 0 from J; bases not matched to a gene: 6. The CDR3 spans 15 residues. Sequencing targeted expressed TCRB transcripts, as all isolated RNA had been reverse transcribed. Sequenced naive, central memory and regulatory T cell samples produced an average of around 3.5 million reads. The data were produced by immunoSEQ multiplex PCR, yet TCRdb's version contains in-frame clones alone and is incomplete. The sample lists about 660,000 clones, around 15% seen once, with 0.035% to 0.045% in the top ten. This receptor was obtained from a man between 18 and 35 years old with type 1 diabetes. The chain combines TRBV7-2 with TRBJ2-7; TRBD1 matches at 7 bases. Sequenced input: naive CD4+ T cells from blood. The CDR3 region has the DNA TGTGCCAGCAGCTGGGCGGACAGGAGCTCCTACGAGCAGTACTTC. Residues: CASSWADRSSYEQYF.